The next 32 T cell receptor beta chains were all read from a single sample in a study of CD8 T cells in ankylosing spondylitis. TCRdb reprocessed the 5' RACE reads via MiXCR and lists one record per CDR3 protein. The table records around 160,000 distinct CDR3 sequences, under 14% of them present only once. The sequencing input was blood, either unsorted or a sorted T cell fraction (not recorded which). Every receptor here comes from a male donor with ankylosing spondylitis or in good health (not recorded which).

This chain uses TRBV11-2 with TRBJ2-7; TRBD1 aligns across 9 bases. CDR1 is SGHAT, CDR2 FQNNGV, per germline. The V segment lost 2 bases and the J segment 5 bases; nucleotides outside the gene matches: 13. The CDR3 sequence is 17 residues long. CDR3 amino acids: CASSLRQGTGFINEQYF. The CDR3 bases are TGTGCCAGCAGCTTAAGACAAGGGACAGGGTTTATCAACGAGCAGTACTTC.

This clonotype was detected only a few times. The chain carries TRBV5-8 and TRBJ2-7; 9 nucleotides line up with TRBD1. Germline V gene data show CDR1 as SGHTS and CDR2 as YDEGEE. The CDR3 is 16 residues long. The junction had 9 bases not matched to a gene; V was cut back by 1 base and J by 4 bases. The CDR3 loop reads CASSLRLGQGGYEQYF. CDR3 in DNA: TGTGCCAGCAGCTTGAGGCTGGGACAGGGCGGTTACGAGCAGTACTTC.

The chain couples TRBV9 to TRBJ1-2; 8 bases map to TRBD1. Germline trimming cut 2 bases from V and 7 bases from J; bases unmatched to any gene: 10. This CDR3 has 15 residues. Looked up from germline, CDR1 is SGDLS and CDR2 is YYNGEE. As DNA, the CDR3 is TGTGCCAGCAGCGTGGGACAGGACATCTTTGCTGGCTACACCTTC. Protein sequence: CASSVGQDIFAGYTF.

The rearrangement joins TRBV11-2 to TRBJ2-7, with a possible D match to TRBD1 (6 bases). From germline, CDR1 is SGHAT and CDR2 FQNNGV. The CDR3 length is 15 residues. Trimming removed 3 bases from V and 3 bases from J, with 15 bases in between. The DNA of the CDR3 is TGTGCCAGCAGCTTTGACAAACAGGGAAGCTACGAGCAGTACTTC. It encodes CASSFDKQGSYEQYF.

This clonotype was seen ten or more times. V and J are TRBV4-2 and TRBJ2-7, with D uncertain. V was pared by 0 bases and J by 5 bases, with 5 bases between. The CDR3 is made up of 12 amino acids. Looked up from germline, CDR1 is LGHNA and CDR2 is YNFKEQ. The CDR3 coding sequence is TGTGCCAGCAGCCAAGATCTCGACGAGCAGTACTTC. Protein sequence: CASSQDLDEQYF.

The chain is built from TRBV7-2 and TRBJ2-3; TRBD1 might be the D (6 bases). CDR1 and CDR2 (germline): SGHTA, FQGNSA. V was trimmed by 5 bases and J by 0 bases, leaving 15 bases between them. CDR3 size: 16 residues. Here the CDR3 DNA reads TGTGCCAGCAGCGCTCGGACAGACCTTAGCACAGATACGCAGTATTTT. Encoded protein: CASSARTDLSTDTQYF.

This clonotype was counted at least ten times. The rearrangement joins TRBV10-3 to TRBJ2-1, with 9 nucleotides matching TRBD2. After removal of 3 bases from V and 2 bases from J, the junction contained 8 bases not matched to a gene. The germline CDR1 and CDR2 sequences are ENHRY and SYGVKD. The CDR3 consists of 17 residues. The CDR3 sequence: CAISDFGTSFAYNEQFF. CDR3 DNA sequence: TGTGCCATCAGTGATTTCGGGACTAGCTTTGCCTACAATGAGCAGTTCTTC.

In the case of this clonotype: A much larger clone differs from this one at a single base, so this may be a read error. The chain joins TRBV9 to TRBJ2-3, with D hard to call. In germline, CDR1 is SGDLS, CDR2 YYNGEE. This CDR3 region has 12 residues. The CDR3 loop is CAGSVRTDTQYF. CDR3 DNA: TGTGCCGGCAGCGTAAGGACAGATACGCAGTATTTT.

This clonotype showed up many times. The chain has TRBV20-1 and TRBJ1-1; TRBD1 might be the D (5 bases). Trimming shortened V by 4 bases and J by 0 bases, and 15 bases separated the two germline ends. The CDR3 covers 15 residues. Germline V gene lookup returns CDR1 DFQATT and CDR2 SNEGSKA (reference sequence). The CDR3 coding sequence is TGCAGTGCTATAGGGGAATTCAGCATGAACACTGAAGCTTTCTTT. Translation gives CSAIGEFSMNTEAFF.

This clonotype has at least ten counts. The chain carries TRBV5-1 and TRBJ1-1; maybe TRBD1 (6 bases). The CDR3 is made up of 14 amino acids. V lost 1 base and J 3 bases, leaving 10 bases between the germline ends. Germline CDR1 is SGHRS and CDR2 is YFSETQ. The CDR3 region has the DNA TGCGCCAGCAGCTTGTTGGACAGCTACACTGAAGCTTTCTTT. It codes for CASSLLDSYTEAFF.

This clonotype was picked up many times. The chain combines TRBV3-1 with TRBJ2-7; 12 bases line up with TRBD2. The germline V gene encodes CDR1 LGHDT and CDR2 YNNKEL (reference sequence). This CDR3 is 16 amino acids long. Trimming cost V 4 bases and J 5 bases; bases outside gene matches: 9. DNA for the CDR3: TGTGCCAGCAGCCCAACGTTGCTAGCGGGAGGGAACGAGCAGTACTTC. Amino acid sequence: CASSPTLLAGGNEQYF.

This clonotype was seen repeatedly, ten times or more. The chain carries TRBV5-1 and TRBJ2-2, with D possibly TRBD2 on 6 matching bases. V lost 1 base to trimming and J lost 5 bases, with 15 bases between them. Germline lookup yields CDR1 SGHRS and CDR2 YFSETQ. CDR3 size: 16 residues. DNA for the CDR3: TGCGCCAGCAGCTTGAATAGCGGTTCATCTACCGGGGAGCTGTTTTTT. It encodes CASSLNSGSSTGELFF.

A few counts support this clonotype. V usage is TRBV5-6 and J usage is TRBJ2-4, with 9 bases that match TRBD1. Unmatched junction bases numbered 8, after V lost 4 bases and J lost 3 bases. Germline values: CDR1 SGHDT, CDR2 YYEEEE. The CDR3 has 16 residues. CDR3 DNA: TGTGCCAGCAGCCCAGGACAGGGGCTTTTCAAAAACATTCAGTACTTC. Its translation is CASSPGQGLFKNIQYF.

This clonotype was recorded at least ten times. The chain has TRBV29-1 and TRBJ2-5, with a tentative D call TRBD1 (5 bases). Trimming left V 7 bases short and J 3 bases short, with 12 bases between. Per germline, CDR1 SQVTM and CDR2 ANQGSEA. This CDR3 comprises 12 residues. The CDR3 bases are TGCAGCGCCTTCGAAGGGGAAGAGACCCAGTACTTC. This sequence encodes CSAFEGEETQYF.

A remark on this clonotype: A clone one base away is much larger, so this may be a read error. V and J are TRBV21-1 and TRBJ2-1. TRBV21-1 represents a pseudogene. The CDR3 covers 12 residues. The CDR3 bases are TGTGCCAGCAGCAAAAGGACCGGACGGCCGTTCTTC. This translates into CASSKRTGRPFF.

This clonotype was counted ten times or more. CDR3 sequence: CSARDRAGAVNYGYTF. For the CDR3, the DNA is TGCAGTGCTAGAGATCGGGCGGGGGCCGTGAACTATGGCTACACCTTC. The chain joins TRBV20-1 to TRBJ1-2, with D tentatively TRBD1 (6 bases). The germline V and J ends were trimmed by 0 bases and 2 bases, with 16 bases remaining between them. Germline V gives CDR1 DFQATT, CDR2 SNEGSKA (reference sequence). The CDR3 loop spans 16 amino acids.

This clonotype was counted at least ten times. V usage is TRBV11-2 and J usage is TRBJ2-3; D is unclear. The V end was cut by 5 bases, the J end by 0 bases, with 18 bases between. Germline values: CDR1 SGHAT, CDR2 FQNNGV. The CDR3 has 17 amino acids. The CDR3 loop is CASSLLGLTTSTDTQYF. The CDR3 DNA sequence: TGTGCCAGCAGCCTCCTTGGGCTAACGACTAGCACAGATACGCAGTATTTT.

This clonotype showed up many times. The V gene is TRBV15, the J gene TRBJ1-1; no clear D gene. The CDR3 runs 14 residues. From germline, CDR1 is LNHNV and CDR2 YYDKDF (reference sequence). The V and J ends lost 0 bases and 5 bases respectively, with 10 bases between them. CDR3 nucleotides: TGTGCCACCAGCAGAGATCCACCTCTAACTGAAGCTTTCTTT. Its translation is CATSRDPPLTEAFF.

This clonotype was detected ten times or more. The V and J genes are TRBV6-5 and TRBJ2-7; a possible D gene is TRBD2 (5 bases). This CDR3 comprises 12 residues. The V end was cut by 5 bases, the J end by 2 bases, with 7 bases between. CDR1 MNHEY and CDR2 SVGAGI come from the germline V gene. CDR3 sequence reads: CASSRTPYEQYF. The CDR3 DNA is TGTGCCAGCAGTCGGACTCCCTACGAGCAGTACTTC.

This clonotype has at least ten counts. The chain couples TRBV20-1 to TRBJ2-1; TRBD2 matches 7 bases. The V segment lost 8 bases and the J segment 2 bases; nucleotides outside the gene matches: 12. There are 15 residues in the CDR3. The germline V gene encodes CDR1 DFQATT and CDR2 SNEGSKA (reference sequence). The CDR3 DNA reads as TGCAGTTTCGACGACCGGGACTATCCCTACAATGAGCAGTTCTTC. Translating gives CSFDDRDYPYNEQFF.

This clonotype was counted ten times or more. The V and J genes are TRBV20-1 and TRBJ1-6; D is perhaps TRBD1 (6 bases). CDR1 is DFQATT and CDR2 is SNEGSKA in the germline V gene (reference sequence). V was cut by 5 bases and J by 8 bases, with 13 bases left in between. CDR3 length: 13 amino acids. For the CDR3, the DNA is TGCAGTGCTCCAGACAGGTCCGATTCACCCCTCCACTTT. This gives the protein CSAPDRSDSPLHF.

Details on this clonotype: The junction differs from germline at one of its ends, possibly a read error. V and J are TRBV6-5 and TRBJ2-7, with D uncertain. CDR3 length equals 15 residues. CDR1 MNHEY and CDR2 SVGAGI come from the germline V gene. The CDR3 nucleotides are TGTGCCAGCAGTTACTCCCGAGACGGCCCCTACGTGCAGTACTTC. Amino acid sequence: CASSYSRDGPYVQYF.

This clonotype was seen at least ten times. The chain combines TRBV6-1 with TRBJ2-1; D is perhaps TRBD1 or TRBD2 (6 bases each). CDR3 length: 17 residues. V was clipped by 11 bases and J by 3 bases, with 26 bases between them. In germline, CDR1 is MNHNS, CDR2 SASEGT. CDR3 protein: CAATPGGGVGIYNEQFF. DNA of the CDR3: TGTGCCGCAACTCCCGGGGGCGGGGTAGGGATCTACAATGAGCAGTTCTTC.

This clonotype was counted a few times. The V gene is TRBV11-2, the J gene TRBJ2-1; 11 positions agree with TRBD1. Per the germline V gene, CDR1 is SGHAT and CDR2 is FQNNGV. After removal of 1 base from V and 13 bases from J, the junction contained 9 bases not matched to a gene. This CDR3 is built from 15 residues. The CDR3 sequence: CASSLGGQGGIGQFF. The CDR3 DNA is TGTGCCAGCAGCTTAGGGGGACAGGGGGGGATAGGTCAGTTCTTC. The entire variable domain, with the rest obtained from reference TRBV11-2 and TRBJ2-1, is as follows: EAGVAQSPRYKIIEKRQSVAFWCNPISGHATLYWYQQILGQGPKLLIQFQNNGVVDDSQLPKDRFSAERLKGVDSTLKIQPAKLEDSAVYLCASSLGGQGGIGQFFGPGTRLTVL.

This clonotype has ten or more counts. This chain uses TRBV7-8 with TRBJ2-5; 7 bases align to TRBD2. Unmatched junction bases numbered 2, after V lost 6 bases and J lost 4 bases. The CDR3 contains 12 residues. Per germline, CDR1 SGHVS and CDR2 FQNEAQ. CDR3 sequence: CASRGGGETQYF. The DNA for the CDR3 is TGTGCCAGCAGGGGCGGGGGAGAGACCCAGTACTTC.

For this clonotype: It may be a read error: a sequence one base away is much more abundant. This chain links TRBV29-1 with TRBJ1-3; the D gene is possibly TRBD1 (6 bases). Germline V gene lookup returns CDR1 SQVTM and CDR2 ANQGSEA. V was trimmed by 3 bases and J by 2 bases, leaving 14 bases between them. The length of the CDR3 is 15 residues. CDR3 bases: TGCAGCGTTGACATAACAGGGATCCCTGGAAACACCATATATTTT. Translated, it gives CSVDITGIPGNTIYF.

This clonotype showed up many times. This rearrangement joins TRBV10-3 to TRBJ2-7; the match to TRBD1 covers 7 bases. The germline gives CDR1 ENHRY, CDR2 SYGVKD. The V and J ends lost 1 base and 6 bases, in that order; junction bases with no gene match: 6. The CDR3 spans 14 residues. The CDR3, as DNA: TGTGCCATCAGTGAGTTGGGACAGAGGTCCGAGCAGTACTTC. This translates into CAISELGQRSEQYF.

The chain carries TRBV5-4 and TRBJ2-4; TRBD2 agrees at 7 bases. Germline assignment: CDR1 SGHNT and CDR2 YYREEE (reference sequence). The length of the CDR3 is 17 residues. The ends lost 0 bases at V and 1 base at J; junction bases unmatched: 7. The CDR3 spells CASSLGTGLGAKNIQYF. The CDR3 nucleotides are TGTGCCAGCAGCTTGGGCACCGGACTAGGGGCCAAAAACATTCAGTACTTC.

This sequence joins TRBV12-3 or TRBV12-4 and TRBJ2-1; 7 bases line up with TRBD1. This CDR3 contains 14 residues. After removal of 7 bases from V and 7 bases from J, the junction contained 10 bases not matched to a gene. CDR3 in DNA: TGTGCCAGCACCACTTACAGGGGCGTGAATGAGCAGTTCTTC. Protein product: CASTTYRGVNEQFF.

This clonotype was seen repeatedly, ten times or more. This rearrangement joins TRBV29-1 to TRBJ2-5, with 7 nucleotides matching TRBD1. V dropped 7 bases and J dropped 5; count of bases not matched to a gene: 10. This CDR3 has 13 amino acids. Looked up from germline, CDR1 is SQVTM and CDR2 is ANQGSEA. The CDR3 coding sequence is TGCAGCGCCCGACAGGGCCGGTGGGAGACCCAGTACTTC. It translates to CSARQGRWETQYF.

The chain carries TRBV7-9 and TRBJ1-3; D remains ambiguous. The CDR3 sequence is 14 residues long. The germline V and J ends were trimmed by 2 bases and 0 bases, with 5 bases remaining between them. The germline V gene has CDR1 SEHNR and CDR2 FQNEAQ (reference sequence). CDR3 DNA sequence: TGTGCCAGCAGCTTAAGTACCTCTGGAAACACCATATATTTT. It codes for CASSLSTSGNTIYF.

This clonotype was seen at least ten times. The chain employs TRBV3-1 and TRBJ2-1; D gene ambiguous. V was clipped by 1 base and J by 0 bases, with 7 bases between them. The germline V gene has CDR1 LGHDT and CDR2 YNNKEL (reference sequence). The CDR3 is 15 amino acids. CDR3 nucleotide sequence: TGTGCCAGCAGCCAAGCTACCAACTCCTACAATGAGCAGTTCTTC. Translation: CASSQATNSYNEQFF.